The 4 T cell receptor beta chains given below trace back to one sample, sequenced in a study of regulatory T cells in long-lasting Graves disease. Arm-PCR of CDR3 regions and iRepertoire HTBI primers were used to build TCR beta libraries. Each CDR3 protein is one row after TCRdb ran MiXCR on the multiplex PCR reads. The sample consists of roughly 420,000 distinct CDR3 sequences, less than 20% of them appearing once. The time point was: newly diagnosed GD, antithyroid drugs for less than 3 months. PBMC-derived RNA was used for the TCR library. These sequences were also reported in another study, on T cells in Graves' hyperthyroidism and ophthalmopathy.

The material sequenced was peripheral blood mononuclear cells (PBMCs), taken at new diagnosis, from a patient treated with antithyroid drugs. These receptors all come from a woman under 30 with Graves disease.

This clonotype was counted only a few times. The chain has TRBV5-5 and TRBJ2-7; tentatively, D is TRBD2 (6 bases). Between the trimmed V and J ends, which lost 5 bases and 5 bases, there was a span of 14 bases. The CDR3 is 13 amino acids. The germline CDR1 and CDR2 sequences are SGHKS and YYEKEE (reference sequence). CDR3 nucleotides: TGTGCCAGCAGTTCAGCTGGGGGGAACGAGCAGTACTTC. Encoded protein: CASSSAGGNEQYF.

In this sample, this clonotype turned up a few times. V is TRBV11-2 and J is TRBJ2-2; D perhaps matches TRBD2 (5 bases). This CDR3 has 13 residues. Per the germline V gene, CDR1 is SGHAT and CDR2 is FQNNGV. V was trimmed by 5 bases and J by 7 bases, leaving 11 bases between them. CDR3 nucleotide sequence: TGTGCCAGCAGCCCGAACCGGGACGGGGAGCTGTTTTTT. As protein: CASSPNRDGELFF.

The CDR3 is CASSERGQEDEQYF. Here the CDR3 DNA reads TGTGCCAGCAGTGAACGGGGGCAGGAAGACGAGCAGTACTTC. This chain joins TRBV6-2 or TRBV6-3 and TRBJ2-7, with D perhaps TRBD1 or TRBD2 (6 bases each). Trimming stripped 5 bases from V and 5 bases from J, with 16 bases between. The CDR3 extends over 14 amino acids. The germline V gene encodes CDR1 MNHEY and CDR2 SVGEGT.

This clonotype was recorded a few times. This rearrangement joins TRBV6-2 or TRBV6-3 to TRBJ1-6, with no clear D. The CDR3 consists of 16 residues. V was clipped by 6 bases and J by 7 bases, with 19 bases between them. Germline V gene data show CDR1 as MNHEY and CDR2 as SVGEGT. CDR3 in amino acids: CASSPEGGRENSPLHF. The CDR3 nucleotides are TGTGCCAGCAGCCCCGAGGGCGGACGCGAGAATTCACCCCTCCACTTT.